Listed here is a single TCR beta chain. Its antigen is still unknown. CDR3 length: 12 amino acids. Germline V gives CDR1 SQVTM, CDR2 ANQGSEA. V was trimmed by 4 bases and J by 8 bases, leaving 14 bases between them. Sequenced by immunoSEQ multiplex PCR; TCRdb stores in-frame clones only, minus some. The sample has around 160,000 clones, approximately 89% seen once. The data were obtained in a study of T cell responses to AZD1222 COVID-19 vaccine. Study conclusions and caveats: Among AZD1222 vaccinees, only 5 to 7 were seropositive at baseline.

The chain combines TRBV29-1 with TRBJ1-1; TRBD1 is a possible D gene (5 bases). This clonotype was sampled from an adult in good health. The input for sequencing was peripheral blood, taken on day 0 of AZD1222 vaccination. The CDR3 spells CSVAGEGPEAFF. The CDR3 region has the DNA TGCAGCGTTGCCGGTGAGGGGCCAGAAGCTTTCTTT.